The next 9 T cell receptor beta chains were all read from a single sample in a study of cytomegalovirus exposure and HLA in healthy donors. The PCR was carried out with 60 Vbeta primers and 13 Jbeta primers. Some clones are missing from TCRdb's copy, which holds only in-frame ones; the method was immunoSEQ multiplex PCR. In the table there are around 61,000 clones, 89% of which are singletons. The sequenced sample was PBMCs. The source of these receptors is a man aged 25-40 years in good health and CMV-seropositive.

V gene TRBV2 combines with J gene TRBJ2-1, with 8 bases matching TRBD2. CDR3 length equals 15 residues. CDR1 and CDR2 (germline): SNHLY, FYNNEI. V shed 6 bases, J shed 5 bases, and the junction held 9 bases outside the gene matches. The CDR3 DNA reads TGTGCCAGCAGGTCCGGGAGGGCCGGGAACAATGAGCAGTTCTTC. Its translation: CASRSGRAGNNEQFF.

The chain has TRBV23-1 and TRBJ2-3; possibly TRBD2 for D (6 bases). TRBV23-1 is labeled an ORF, and its function is uncertain. Deletions cut 0 bases from V and 0 bases from J, with 16 bases between. This CDR3 is built from 18 residues. This CDR3 is CASSQSASASISTDTQYF. For the CDR3, the DNA is TGCGCCAGCAGTCAATCGGCTAGCGCGAGTATTAGCACAGATACGCAGTATTTT.

This sequence joins TRBV28 and TRBJ1-1, with 10 bases lining up with TRBD1. The V gene end was trimmed by 4 bases and the J gene end by 6 bases; junction bases not matched to a gene: 14. CDR3 length: 17 residues. CDR1 is MDHEN, CDR2 SYDVKM, per germline. The CDR3 bases are TGTGCCAGCAGTTCCGAGGGGACAGGGGCCGGGGGAGCTGAAGCTTTCTTT. Its translation is CASSSEGTGAGGAEAFF.

CDR3 DNA sequence: TGTGCCAGCAGCGTAGGAGTAGGAGATCAGCCCCAGCATTTT. Protein sequence: CASSVGVGDQPQHF. V is TRBV9 and J is TRBJ1-5; D gene unclear. Per the germline V gene, CDR1 is SGDLS and CDR2 is YYNGEE. Trimming removed 0 bases at V and 5 bases at J, with 9 bases between. This CDR3 spans 14 amino acids.

The chain is built from TRBV6-5 and TRBJ2-5; 10 nucleotides agree with TRBD2. CDR1 is MNHEY and CDR2 is SVGAGI in the germline V gene. Trimming at V came to 4 bases and at J to 5 bases, leaving 4 bases not matched to a gene. The CDR3 totals 14 residues. The CDR3 region has the DNA TGTGCCAGCAGTTTCCTAGCGGGAGAGGAGACCCAGTACTTC. This translates into CASSFLAGEETQYF.

The chain links TRBV6-6 to TRBJ2-3; 8 nucleotides agree with TRBD2. Germline trimming cut 7 bases from V and 6 bases from J; bases unmatched to any gene: 12. The germline gives CDR1 MNHNY, CDR2 SVGAGI (reference sequence). The CDR3 runs 15 residues. The CDR3 DNA follows: TGTGCCAGCACCCTACCTACTAGCGGTGGGGATACGCAGTATTTT. Translated: CASTLPTSGGDTQYF.

V usage is TRBV28 and J usage is TRBJ1-3; perhaps TRBD1 as D (5 bases). The CDR3 covers 14 residues. Germline V CDR1 and CDR2: MDHEN, SYDVKM. The ends were cut back, 1 base at V and 1 base at J, with 5 bases in the middle. The CDR3 protein is CASSLSGSGNTIYF. The CDR3 DNA is TGTGCCAGCAGTTTATCAGGGTCTGGAAACACCATATATTTT.

The V gene is TRBV27, the J gene TRBJ1-4; D call uncertain. Germline values: CDR1 MNHEY, CDR2 SMNVEV (reference sequence). CDR3 length equals 17 residues. V was pared by 5 bases and J by 0 bases, with 16 bases between. The CDR3 nucleotides are TGTGCCAGCAGTCCCGCTGGAGAGGGCCCAACTAATGAAAAACTGTTTTTT. Amino acid sequence: CASSPAGEGPTNEKLFF.

This chain uses TRBV11-1 with TRBJ2-4, with D maybe TRBD2 (6 bases). V was pared by 5 bases and J by 5 bases, with 13 bases between. Germline values: CDR1 SGHAT, CDR2 FQDESV (reference sequence). The CDR3 covers 14 residues. The CDR3 loop is CASSPGPGENIQYF. As DNA, the CDR3 is TGTGCCAGCAGCCCAGGACCGGGGGAAAACATTCAGTACTTC.